The 20 T cell receptor beta chains below come from one sample, sequenced in a study of early T cells in non-severe SARS-CoV-2 infection. TCRdb independently ran MiXCR on the 5' RACE reads; one entry per CDR3 protein. The sample has under 45,000 distinct CDR3 sequences; around 8% are singletons. Sequences were derived from whole blood, sampled at baseline. These receptors were obtained from an adult who was a healthcare worker with PCR-confirmed SARS-CoV-2 infection or an uninfected control (not recorded which).

Many counts were recorded for this clonotype. The V gene is TRBV28, the J gene TRBJ2-4; no clear D gene. The CDR3 length is 12 residues. V lost 6 bases and J lost 0, with 3 bases in between. The germline CDR1 and CDR2 sequences are MDHEN and SYDVKM. The CDR3 DNA reads as TGTGCCAGCAGCGTAGCCAAAAACATTCAGTACTTC. This sequence encodes CASSVAKNIQYF.

The genes are TRBV10-3 and TRBJ1-1; tentatively, D is TRBD1 (6 bases). The CDR3 runs to 15 residues. V dropped 0 bases and J dropped 1 base, with 9 bases sitting between them. CDR1 and CDR2 (germline): ENHRY, SYGVKD. CDR3 bases: TGTGCCATCAGTGAGTCTCAGGGGAGGAACACTGAAGCTTTCTTT. It codes for CAISESQGRNTEAFF.

The chain has TRBV10-3 and TRBJ1-2, with D tentatively TRBD1 (5 bases). V was shortened by 8 bases and J by 6 bases, with 13 bases between the two germline ends. Germline values: CDR1 ENHRY, CDR2 SYGVKD. CDR3 length: 12 residues. The CDR3 sequence is CAIEGDGDGYTF. The CDR3 DNA is TGTGCCATCGAAGGGGACGGGGATGGCTACACCTTC.

This clonotype occurred a few times. V usage is TRBV20-1 and J usage is TRBJ1-1; a possible D gene is TRBD1 (5 bases). CDR1 and CDR2 (germline): DFQATT, SNEGSKA (reference sequence). The CDR3 consists of 13 residues. With 5 bases removed from V and 0 bases from J, the gap between germline ends came to 10 bases. The CDR3: CSAPGTVNTEAFF. In DNA form, the CDR3 reads TGCAGTGCTCCTGGGACGGTGAACACTGAAGCTTTCTTT.

This clonotype was counted ten times or more. The chain has TRBV27 and TRBJ1-2; 8 nucleotides line up with TRBD1. The junction had 3 bases not matched to a gene; V was cut back by 5 bases and J by 7 bases. The CDR3 covers 12 residues. Germline CDR1 is MNHEY and CDR2 is SMNVEV (reference sequence). The CDR3 spells CASSLTGAGYTF. The DNA of the CDR3 is TGTGCCAGCAGTCTGACAGGGGCTGGCTACACCTTC.

In its sample, this clonotype was seen a few times. This rearrangement joins TRBV7-3 to TRBJ2-3, with a tentative D call TRBD1 (5 bases). Germline V gene data show CDR1 as SGHTA and CDR2 as FQGTGA. The CDR3 length is 15 residues. V lost 4 bases and J 0 bases, leaving 11 bases between the germline ends. The DNA for the CDR3 is TGTGCCAGCAGCTCCGTGCAGGGTAGCACAGATACGCAGTATTTT. Protein sequence: CASSSVQGSTDTQYF. Based on the CDR3 plus reference TRBV7-3 and TRBJ2-3, the full variable domain is GAGVSQTPSNKVTEKGKYVELRCDPISGHTALYWYRQSLGQGPEFLIYFQGTGAADDSGLPNDRFFAVRPEGSVSTLKIQRTERGDSAVYLCASSSVQGSTDTQYFGPGTRLTVL.

This clonotype was seen a few times. V is TRBV19 and J is TRBJ1-3; D remains unclear. CDR3 size: 14 residues. Germline-derived CDR1 and CDR2 are LNHDA and SQIVND (reference sequence). Trimming took 7 bases from V and 0 from J, leaving 10 bases between them. DNA of the CDR3: TGTGCCAGTACCGACCGAATCTCTGGAAACACCATATATTTT. This encodes CASTDRISGNTIYF. Drawing the rest from reference TRBV19 and TRBJ1-3, the complete variable domain is DGGITQSPKYLFRKEGQNVTLSCEQNLNHDAMYWYRQDPGQGLRLIYYSQIVNDFQKGDIAEGYSVSREKKESFPLTVTSAQKNPTAFYLCASTDRISGNTIYFGEGSWLTVV.

The rearrangement joins TRBV2 to TRBJ2-3; TRBD1 matches 9 bases. After removal of 3 bases from V and 6 bases from J, the junction contained 7 bases not matched to a gene. CDR3 length equals 15 residues. Germline V CDR1 and CDR2: SNHLY, FYNNEI. CDR3 residues: CASSEDRGGYDTQYF. As DNA, the CDR3 is TGTGCCAGCAGTGAGGACAGGGGCGGTTACGATACGCAGTATTTT.

The table lists this clonotype with many counts. V is TRBV20-1 and J is TRBJ1-5; D possibly corresponds to TRBD1 (5 bases). Trimming shortened V by 3 bases and J by 7 bases, and 13 bases separated the two germline ends. The CDR3 runs 13 residues. The germline V gene encodes CDR1 DFQATT and CDR2 SNEGSKA (reference sequence). CDR3 loop: CSASLGVRQPQHF. The DNA for the CDR3 is TGCAGTGCTAGCCTAGGGGTTAGGCAGCCCCAGCATTTT.

This clonotype was seen a handful of times. The V call is TRBV20-1, the J call TRBJ2-5; D gene uncertain. Looked up from germline, CDR1 is DFQATT and CDR2 is SNEGSKA (reference sequence). The CDR3 runs 12 residues. Trimming shortened V by 5 bases and J by 5 bases, and 12 bases separated the two germline ends. The CDR3 loop is CSARVGSETQYF. DNA of the CDR3: TGCAGTGCTCGGGTGGGATCCGAGACCCAGTACTTC.

The chain employs TRBV28 and TRBJ2-7; D possibly corresponds to TRBD2 (7 bases). V shed 1 base and J shed 3 bases, with 16 bases lying between them. CDR3 size: 16 residues. Per the germline V gene, CDR1 is MDHEN and CDR2 is SYDVKM. The CDR3: CASSLFSGGAGYEQYF. The CDR3, as DNA: TGTGCCAGCAGTTTATTTAGTGGGGGGGCCGGCTACGAGCAGTACTTC.

This clonotype has more than one count but fewer than ten. This sequence joins TRBV7-6 and TRBJ2-5; 9 bases line up with TRBD2. With 5 bases clipped from V and 1 base from J, the junction kept 8 bases outside the gene matches. Germline loops: CDR1 SGHVS, CDR2 FNYEAQ. This CDR3 is built from 16 residues. The CDR3: CASSPLAGALQETQYF. CDR3 nucleotide sequence: TGTGCCAGCAGCCCCTTAGCGGGGGCTCTCCAAGAGACCCAGTACTTC.

In this sample, this clonotype turned up many times. V usage is TRBV5-1 and J usage is TRBJ2-5; 7 bases align to TRBD2. There are 16 residues in the CDR3. The germline gives CDR1 SGHRS, CDR2 YFSETQ. Trimming cost V 1 base and J 1 base; bases outside gene matches: 7. This CDR3 is CASSLRGGRAQETQYF. In DNA, the CDR3 is TGCGCCAGCAGCTTGCGGGGCGGGAGAGCCCAAGAGACCCAGTACTTC.

The V gene is TRBV29-1, the J gene TRBJ2-2, with 7 positions matching TRBD1. From germline, CDR1 is SQVTM and CDR2 ANQGSEA. The CDR3 loop spans 14 amino acids. V was clipped by 6 bases and J by 6 bases; unmatched bases: 10. CDR3 loop: CSVPDREGSGELFF. For the CDR3, the DNA is TGCAGCGTCCCCGACAGGGAAGGGTCCGGGGAGCTGTTTTTT.

This clonotype has ten or more counts. The genes are TRBV28 and TRBJ2-7; the D gene is possibly TRBD1 (6 bases). The V end was cut by 2 bases, the J end by 6 bases, with 20 bases between. The CDR3 spans 16 residues. The germline gives CDR1 MDHEN, CDR2 SYDVKM. CDR3 in amino acids: CASSLGVGRGWGEQYF. The CDR3 DNA is TGTGCCAGCAGTTTAGGGGTCGGCAGGGGTTGGGGCGAGCAGTACTTC.

This clonotype came up many times. The chain links TRBV10-1 to TRBJ1-1; D uncertain. Trimming took off 2 bases at V and 4 bases at J, with 11 bases between the two ends. This CDR3 comprises 14 residues. Germline V gene lookup returns CDR1 WNHNN and CDR2 SYGVQD (reference sequence). This chain's CDR3 is CASSEVQLPTEAFF. Written as DNA, the CDR3 is TGCGCCAGCAGTGAGGTCCAACTACCCACTGAAGCTTTCTTT.

The chain uses TRBV24-1 and TRBJ2-7, with 8 bases fitting TRBD1. The ends lost 6 bases at V and 4 bases at J; junction bases unmatched: 1. Looked up from germline, CDR1 is KGHDR and CDR2 is SFDVKD. The CDR3 runs to 12 residues. CDR3 sequence reads: CATSRQGYEQYF. CDR3 nucleotides: TGTGCCACCAGTCGACAGGGGTACGAGCAGTACTTC.

Here the CDR3 reads CASSSPGYGYTF. CDR3 coding DNA: TGTGCCAGCAGTTCCCCGGGCTATGGCTACACCTTC. The chain links TRBV12-3 or TRBV12-4 to TRBJ1-2, with D unresolved. The germline V and J ends were trimmed by 4 bases and 4 bases, with 7 bases remaining between them. The CDR3 loop spans 12 amino acids.

The chain recombines TRBV19 with TRBJ1-2; D may be TRBD1 (6 bases). V dropped 6 bases and J dropped 4 bases, with 15 bases sitting between them. Germline-derived CDR1 and CDR2 are LNHDA and SQIVND (reference sequence). The CDR3 covers 14 residues. For the CDR3, the DNA is TGTGCCAGTAGCACCGGACAGCCCGCCTATGGCTACACCTTC. Translating it yields CASSTGQPAYGYTF.

This clonotype has only a few counts. The gene calls are TRBV20-1 and TRBJ2-6; maybe TRBD1 (5 bases). Trimming took off 5 bases at V and 2 bases at J, with 16 bases between the two ends. The CDR3 has 16 residues. Looked up from germline, CDR1 is DFQATT and CDR2 is SNEGSKA (reference sequence). The CDR3 spells CSAPKQDFAGANVLTF. The CDR3 nucleotides are TGCAGTGCTCCTAAACAGGATTTCGCTGGGGCCAACGTCCTGACTTTC.